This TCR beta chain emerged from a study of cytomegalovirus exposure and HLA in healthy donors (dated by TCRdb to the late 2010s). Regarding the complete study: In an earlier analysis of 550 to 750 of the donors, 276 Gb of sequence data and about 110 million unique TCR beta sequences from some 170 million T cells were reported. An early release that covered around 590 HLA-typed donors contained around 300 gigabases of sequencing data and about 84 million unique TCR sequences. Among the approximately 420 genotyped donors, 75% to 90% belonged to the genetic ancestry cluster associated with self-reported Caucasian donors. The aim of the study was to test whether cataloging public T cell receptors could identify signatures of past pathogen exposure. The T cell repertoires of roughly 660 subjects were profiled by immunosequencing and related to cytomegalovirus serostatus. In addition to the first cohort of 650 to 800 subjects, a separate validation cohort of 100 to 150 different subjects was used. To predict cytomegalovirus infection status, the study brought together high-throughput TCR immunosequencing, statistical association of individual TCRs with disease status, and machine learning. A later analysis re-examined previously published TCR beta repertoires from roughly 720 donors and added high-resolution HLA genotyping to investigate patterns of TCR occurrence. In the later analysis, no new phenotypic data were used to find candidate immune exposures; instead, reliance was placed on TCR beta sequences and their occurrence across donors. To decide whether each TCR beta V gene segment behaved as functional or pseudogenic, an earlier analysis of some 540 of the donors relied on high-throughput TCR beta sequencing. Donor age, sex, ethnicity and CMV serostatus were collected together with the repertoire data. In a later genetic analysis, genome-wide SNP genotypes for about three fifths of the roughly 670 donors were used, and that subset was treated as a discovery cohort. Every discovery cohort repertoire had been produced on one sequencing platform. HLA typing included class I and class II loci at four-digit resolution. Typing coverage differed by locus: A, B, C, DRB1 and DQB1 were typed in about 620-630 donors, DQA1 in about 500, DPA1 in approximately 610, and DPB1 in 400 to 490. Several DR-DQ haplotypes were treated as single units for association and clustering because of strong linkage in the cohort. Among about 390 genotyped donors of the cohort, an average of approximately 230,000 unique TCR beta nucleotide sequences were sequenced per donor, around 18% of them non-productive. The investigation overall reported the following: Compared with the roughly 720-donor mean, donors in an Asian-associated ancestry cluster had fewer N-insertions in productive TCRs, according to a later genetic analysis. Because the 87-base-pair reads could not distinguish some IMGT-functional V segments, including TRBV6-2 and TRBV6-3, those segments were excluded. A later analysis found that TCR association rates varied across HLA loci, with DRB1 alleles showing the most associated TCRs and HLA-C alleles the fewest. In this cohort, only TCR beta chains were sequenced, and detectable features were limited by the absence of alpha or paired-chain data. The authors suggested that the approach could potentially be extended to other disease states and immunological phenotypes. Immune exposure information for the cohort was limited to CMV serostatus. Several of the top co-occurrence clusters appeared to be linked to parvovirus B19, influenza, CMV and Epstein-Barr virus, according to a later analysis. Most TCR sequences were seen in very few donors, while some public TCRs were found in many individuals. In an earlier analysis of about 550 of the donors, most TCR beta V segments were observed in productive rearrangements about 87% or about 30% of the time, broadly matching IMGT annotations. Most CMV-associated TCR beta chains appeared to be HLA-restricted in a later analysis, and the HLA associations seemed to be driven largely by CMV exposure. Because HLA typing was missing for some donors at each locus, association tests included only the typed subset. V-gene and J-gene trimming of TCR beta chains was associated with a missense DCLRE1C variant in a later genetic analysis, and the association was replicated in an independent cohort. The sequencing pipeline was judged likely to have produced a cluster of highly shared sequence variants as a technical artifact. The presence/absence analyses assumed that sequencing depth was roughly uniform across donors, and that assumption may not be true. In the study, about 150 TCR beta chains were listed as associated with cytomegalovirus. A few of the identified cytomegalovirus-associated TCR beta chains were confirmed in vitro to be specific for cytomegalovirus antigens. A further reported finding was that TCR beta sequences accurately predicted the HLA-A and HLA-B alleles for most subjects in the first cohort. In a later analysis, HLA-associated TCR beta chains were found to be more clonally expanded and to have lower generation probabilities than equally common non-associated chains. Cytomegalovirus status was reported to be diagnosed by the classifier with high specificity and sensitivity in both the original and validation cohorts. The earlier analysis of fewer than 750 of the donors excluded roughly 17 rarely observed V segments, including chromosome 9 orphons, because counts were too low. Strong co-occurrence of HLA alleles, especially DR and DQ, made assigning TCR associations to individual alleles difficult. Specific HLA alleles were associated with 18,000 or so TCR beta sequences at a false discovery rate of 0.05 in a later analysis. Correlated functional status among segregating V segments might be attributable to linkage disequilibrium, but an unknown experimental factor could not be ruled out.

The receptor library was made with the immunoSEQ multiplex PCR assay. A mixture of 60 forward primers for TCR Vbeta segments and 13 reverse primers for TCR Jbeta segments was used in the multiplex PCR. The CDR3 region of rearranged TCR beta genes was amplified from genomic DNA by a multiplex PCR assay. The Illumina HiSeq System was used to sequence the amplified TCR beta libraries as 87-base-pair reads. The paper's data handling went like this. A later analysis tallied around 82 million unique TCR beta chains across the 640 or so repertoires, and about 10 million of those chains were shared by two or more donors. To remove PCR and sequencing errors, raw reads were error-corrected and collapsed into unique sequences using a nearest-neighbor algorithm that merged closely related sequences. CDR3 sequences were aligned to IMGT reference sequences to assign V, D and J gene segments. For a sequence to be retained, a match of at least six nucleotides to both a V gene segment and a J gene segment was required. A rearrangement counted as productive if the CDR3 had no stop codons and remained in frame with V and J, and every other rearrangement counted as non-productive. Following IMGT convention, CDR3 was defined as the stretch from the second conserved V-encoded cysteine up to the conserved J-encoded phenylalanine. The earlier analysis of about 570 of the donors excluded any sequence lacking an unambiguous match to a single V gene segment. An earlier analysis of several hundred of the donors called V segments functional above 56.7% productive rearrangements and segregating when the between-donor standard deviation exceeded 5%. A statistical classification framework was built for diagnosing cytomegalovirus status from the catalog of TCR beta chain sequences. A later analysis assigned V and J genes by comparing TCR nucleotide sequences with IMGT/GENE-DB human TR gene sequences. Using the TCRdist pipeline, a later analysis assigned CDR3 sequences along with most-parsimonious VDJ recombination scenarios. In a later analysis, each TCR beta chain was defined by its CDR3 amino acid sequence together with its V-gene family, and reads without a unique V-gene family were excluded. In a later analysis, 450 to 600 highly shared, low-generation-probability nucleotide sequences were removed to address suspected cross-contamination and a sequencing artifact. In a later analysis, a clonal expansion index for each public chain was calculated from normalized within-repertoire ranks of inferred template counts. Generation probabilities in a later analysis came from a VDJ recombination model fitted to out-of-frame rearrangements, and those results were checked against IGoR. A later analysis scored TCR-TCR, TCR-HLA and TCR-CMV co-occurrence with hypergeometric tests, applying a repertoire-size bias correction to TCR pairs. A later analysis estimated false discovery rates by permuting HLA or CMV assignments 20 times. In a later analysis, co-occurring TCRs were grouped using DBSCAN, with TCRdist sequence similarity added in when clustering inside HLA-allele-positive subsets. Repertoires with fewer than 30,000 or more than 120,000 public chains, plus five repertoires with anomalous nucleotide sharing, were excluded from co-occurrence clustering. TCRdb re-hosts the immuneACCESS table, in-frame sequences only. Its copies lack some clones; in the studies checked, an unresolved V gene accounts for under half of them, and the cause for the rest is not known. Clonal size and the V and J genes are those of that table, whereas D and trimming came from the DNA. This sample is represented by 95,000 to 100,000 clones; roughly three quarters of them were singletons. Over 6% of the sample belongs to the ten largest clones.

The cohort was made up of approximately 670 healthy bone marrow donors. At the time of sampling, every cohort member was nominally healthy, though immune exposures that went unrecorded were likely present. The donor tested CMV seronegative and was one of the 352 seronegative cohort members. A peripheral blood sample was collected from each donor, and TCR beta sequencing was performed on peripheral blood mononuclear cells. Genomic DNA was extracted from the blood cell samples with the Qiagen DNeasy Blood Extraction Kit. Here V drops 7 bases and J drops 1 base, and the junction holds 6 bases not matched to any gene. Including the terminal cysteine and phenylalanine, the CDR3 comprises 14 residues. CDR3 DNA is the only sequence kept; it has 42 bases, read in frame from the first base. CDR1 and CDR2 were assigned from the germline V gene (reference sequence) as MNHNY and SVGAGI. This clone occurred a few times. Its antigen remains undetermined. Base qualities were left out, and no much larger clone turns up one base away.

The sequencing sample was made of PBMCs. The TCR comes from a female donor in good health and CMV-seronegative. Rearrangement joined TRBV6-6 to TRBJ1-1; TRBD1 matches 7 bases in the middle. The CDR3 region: CASNIGQANTEAFF. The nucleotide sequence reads TGTGCCAGCAATATCGGACAGGCGAACACTGAAGCTTTCTTT.